A selection of T cell receptor beta chains follows, all from one sample in a study of regulatory T cells in long-lasting Graves disease. TCRdb fed the multiplex PCR reads into MiXCR, producing one record per CDR3 protein. The sample carries approximately 690,000 distinct CDR3 sequences, 30% recorded once. Sequencing was performed on peripheral blood mononuclear cells (PBMCs), taken when the disease was refractory, from a patient treated with antithyroid drugs. The receptor set was obtained from a female donor with Graves disease. Each CDR3 is given with its conserved first and last residue.

V	J	CDR3
TRBV20-1	TRBJ1-1	CSARGLWGTEAFF
TRBV5-1	TRBJ1-3	CASSSAPRTGVGGNTIYF
TRBV7-2	TRBJ2-7	CASTFTGVGEQYF
TRBV5-1	TRBJ1-1	CASSLIALAGSTEAFF
TRBV2	TRBJ2-1	CASRANRDPSYNEQFF
TRBV20-1	TRBJ1-2	CSATTGTVAYGYTF
TRBV10-3	TRBJ1-1	CAIRGDRVTEAFF
TRBV15	TRBJ2-7	CATSRSSGVGEQYF
TRBV20-1	TRBJ1-5	CSARPGTRNSNQPQHF
TRBV20-1	TRBJ1-1	CSATNRDGTEAFF
TRBV3-1	TRBJ1-2	CASSQEFRVYGYTF
TRBV30	TRBJ1-2	CAWTHLRQGPYGYTF
TRBV2	TRBJ2-7	CASSEAPGSEQYF
TRBV6-1	TRBJ1-5	CASSEWGTGAFGGNQPQHF
TRBV15	TRBJ2-7	CATSRDLGEQISYEQYF
TRBV28	TRBJ1-5	CASSNNANQPQHF
TRBV12-3/TRBV12-4	TRBJ1-6	CASRRQGLWSPLHF
TRBV28	TRBJ1-4	CASSFPREKLFF
TRBV6-1	TRBJ1-5	CASAEYSNQPQHF
TRBV27	TRBJ2-5	CASSYNPPSPETQYF
TRBV11-2	TRBJ2-4	CASSRDGKMENIQYF
TRBV7-2	TRBJ1-1	CASSLEGLGRGTEAFF
TRBV4-1	TRBJ2-7	CASSQLLAGVDAYEQYF
TRBV11-2	TRBJ1-1	CASSLEWSPRSTEAFF
TRBV20-1	TRBJ1-5	CSARTGPRNQPQHF
TRBV7-9	TRBJ1-1	CASSSTADTEAFF
TRBV28	TRBJ2-2	CASSPGPFRSGELFF
TRBV28	TRBJ2-7	CASKGQGNEQYF
TRBV6-5	TRBJ2-5	CASSYRQETQYF
TRBV7-3	NA	CASSSTSGTDYEQYF
TRBV5-1	TRBJ1-1	CASSLARGDTEAFF
TRBV15	TRBJ1-3	CATSGTHDSGNTIYF
TRBV11-2	TRBJ2-7	CASSPTRGPSSEQYF
TRBV30	TRBJ1-2	CAWSVREGALGYTF
TRBV27	TRBJ2-5	CAIPQTIPQETQYF
TRBV4-1	TRBJ1-1	CASSPRSTGLNTEAFF
TRBV20-1	TRBJ1-2	CSAPTGGYGYTF
TRBV2	TRBJ2-2	CASRRGGANTGELFF
TRBV6-5	TRBJ2-2	CASSSRTSGRANTGELFF
TRBV6-5	TRBJ2-7	CASSYQQGSYEQYF